Sequencing of this TCR beta chain was carried out in a study of T cell responses to AZD1222 COVID-19 vaccine. The data were produced by immunoSEQ multiplex PCR, yet TCRdb's version contains in-frame clones alone and is incomplete. The sample records 100,000 to 130,000 clones, roughly 90% being singletons. There are 17 residues in the CDR3. V was shortened by 1 base and J by 4 bases, with 19 bases between the two germline ends. Germline loops: CDR1 SGHDN, CDR2 FVKESK. This receptor was obtained from an adult who received the AZD1222 COVID-19 vaccine. Sequences were derived from peripheral blood, sampled 28 days after the second AZD1222 dose. The gene calls are TRBV14 and TRBJ1-1; D is perhaps TRBD1 (6 bases). Written as DNA, the CDR3 is TGTGCCAGCAGCCAAGCCCCGCCGGAGGGGGGGGTCACTGAAGCTTTCTTT. Amino acids: CASSQAPPEGGVTEAFF.